This is a list of T cell receptor beta chains from one sample in a study of T cells expressing NK-cell markers. From its re-call of the 5' RACE reads, TCRdb lists each CDR3 protein once, without DNA. The sample holds roughly 300,000 distinct CDR3 sequences. Sequenced material: blood T cells: a sorted CD56 or NKG2C T cell subset, CD4+ or CD8+ T cells, or bulk PBMC T cells (not recorded which). The receptors come from a woman between 18 and 70 years old in good health. The CDR3 runs from the conserved cysteine through the conserved F or W.

V gene	J gene	CDR3 protein
TRBV6-1	TRBJ2-1	CASLVTSTYNEQFF
TRBV9	TRBJ2-1	CASSVGGHNEQFF
TRBV18	TRBJ2-7	CASSVTSSSSYEQYF
TRBV29-1	TRBJ1-2	CSVDRGILYGYTF
TRBV7-2	TRBJ2-3	CASSSPAGAAYTDTQYF
TRBV18	TRBJ2-7	CASSPIRDEQYF
TRBV20-1	TRBJ2-3	CSARGTGSTDTQYF
TRBV12-3/TRBV12-4	TRBJ2-2	CASAQRDTNTGELFF
TRBV7-2	TRBJ2-7	CASSPKGGESYEQYF
TRBV12-3/TRBV12-4	TRBJ1-1	CASSLDGGGTEAFF
TRBV7-8	TRBJ1-2	CASSTRVRQGSGYTF
TRBV29-1	TRBJ1-2	CSVPGQSWYGYTF
TRBV12-3/TRBV12-4	TRBJ2-7	CASSFLGGNEQYF
TRBV12-3/TRBV12-4	TRBJ2-5	CASSLDRVGQETQYF
TRBV7-7	TRBJ2-7	CASSLGLKDEQYF
TRBV7-2	TRBJ2-2	CASSPDRGYGGELFF
TRBV5-8	TRBJ1-3	CASSSRTPGQGNTIYF
TRBV7-2	TRBJ2-4	CASSLVTSGRGNIQYF
TRBV7-2	TRBJ1-3	CASSSQAGNTIYF
TRBV2	TRBJ1-5	CASSGRVVYQPQHF
TRBV7-6	TRBJ2-3	CASSADSRTDTQYF
TRBV19	TRBJ2-1	CASSMGLAGGLGYNEQFF
TRBV2	TRBJ2-3	CASRGLAGLTDTQYF
TRBV12-3/TRBV12-4	TRBJ2-2	CASTSGRTGELFF
TRBV7-2	TRBJ1-4	CASSFRGLNEKLFF
TRBV4-2	TRBJ1-1	CASSPRDISPTEAFF
TRBV5-1	TRBJ2-7	CASSSPDGTYEQYF
TRBV7-2	TRBJ2-3	CASSPGQGITQYF
TRBV7-2	TRBJ2-3	CASSLYNTDTQYF
TRBV12-3/TRBV12-4	TRBJ2-7	CASSSQGSPKQYF
TRBV12-3/TRBV12-4	TRBJ2-7	CASSPQSYEQYF
TRBV9	TRBJ1-1	CASSVETGTGTNTEAFF
TRBV12-3/TRBV12-4	TRBJ1-6	CASSPNYSPLHF
TRBV12-3/TRBV12-4	TRBJ2-1	CASIRAGALYNEQFF
TRBV18	TRBJ1-5	CASSGGFRSQPQHF
TRBV12-3/TRBV12-4	TRBJ1-1	CASSLAPTLNTEAFF
TRBV5-6	TRBJ1-2	CASSTTTGSLGYTF
TRBV7-3	TRBJ2-5	CASSFSGGAVETQYF
TRBV29-1	TRBJ1-2	CSVGGIYGYTF
TRBV7-2	TRBJ2-4	CASSTRVAKNIQYF
TRBV20-1	TRBJ1-1	CSARRTGKGSNTEAFF
TRBV24-1	TRBJ2-3	CATSGGVENTDTQYF
TRBV11-2	TRBJ2-3	CASSLVGTGGAAVGQYF
TRBV20-1	TRBJ1-2	CSAWRDGYGYTF
TRBV7-2	TRBJ2-1	CASSWHSGGDNEQFF
TRBV5-4	TRBJ1-5	CASSLGAGSNQPQHF
TRBV4-2	TRBJ2-1	CASSQGGSASVVEQFF
TRBV12-3/TRBV12-4	TRBJ2-3	CASSPGGPSTDTQYF
TRBV5-1	TRBJ1-4	CASSLVAGNEKLFF
TRBV7-2	TRBJ2-3	CASSLGGRAADTQYF
TRBV10-2	TRBJ1-4	CASSEFGGRSPNEKLFF
TRBV7-8	TRBJ2-7	CASSLIPKTGEQYF
TRBV9	TRBJ2-1	CASSVGGGRESEQFF
TRBV12-3/TRBV12-4	TRBJ1-5	CASSFRRQVINQPQHF
TRBV4-1	TRBJ1-3	CASSQEPAGSGNTIYF
TRBV5-1	TRBJ2-3	CASSLIAATQYF
TRBV10-3	TRBJ2-7	CAISRTSGVFEQYF
TRBV27	TRBJ2-2	CASSNSGLYTGELFF
TRBV30	TRBJ1-6	CAWNRVQFNSPLHF